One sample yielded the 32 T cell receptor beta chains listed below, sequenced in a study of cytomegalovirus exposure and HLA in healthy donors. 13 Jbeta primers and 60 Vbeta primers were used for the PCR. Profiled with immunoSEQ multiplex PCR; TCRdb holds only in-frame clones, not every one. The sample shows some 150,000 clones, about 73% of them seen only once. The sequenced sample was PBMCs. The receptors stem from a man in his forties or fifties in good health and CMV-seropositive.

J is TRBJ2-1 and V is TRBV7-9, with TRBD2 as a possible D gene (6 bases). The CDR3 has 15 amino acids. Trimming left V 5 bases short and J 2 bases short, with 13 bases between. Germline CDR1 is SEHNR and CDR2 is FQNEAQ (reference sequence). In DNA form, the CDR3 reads TGTGCCAGCAGCCCAGCCGGGACTCCCTACAATGAGCAGTTCTTC. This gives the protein CASSPAGTPYNEQFF.

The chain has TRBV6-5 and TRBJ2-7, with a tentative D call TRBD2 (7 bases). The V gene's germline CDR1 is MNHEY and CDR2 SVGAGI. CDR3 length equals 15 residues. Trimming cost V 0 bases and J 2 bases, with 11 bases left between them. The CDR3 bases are TGTGCCAGCAGTTACTCTGGGGGGGCCCCCTACGAGCAGTACTTC. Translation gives CASSYSGGAPYEQYF.

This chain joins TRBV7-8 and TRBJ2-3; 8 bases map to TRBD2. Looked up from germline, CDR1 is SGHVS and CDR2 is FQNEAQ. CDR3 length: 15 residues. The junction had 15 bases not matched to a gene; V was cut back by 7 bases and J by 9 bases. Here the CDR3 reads CASTQSGRLTVTQYF. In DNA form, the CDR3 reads TGTGCCAGCACCCAAAGCGGGAGATTAACTGTCACGCAGTATTTT.

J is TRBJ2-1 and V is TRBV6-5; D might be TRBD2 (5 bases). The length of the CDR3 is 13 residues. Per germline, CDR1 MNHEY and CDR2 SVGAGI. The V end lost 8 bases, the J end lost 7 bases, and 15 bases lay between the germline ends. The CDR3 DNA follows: TGTGCCAGCTTTCCAGCGGAAGGTAATGAGCAGTTCTTC. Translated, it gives CASFPAEGNEQFF.

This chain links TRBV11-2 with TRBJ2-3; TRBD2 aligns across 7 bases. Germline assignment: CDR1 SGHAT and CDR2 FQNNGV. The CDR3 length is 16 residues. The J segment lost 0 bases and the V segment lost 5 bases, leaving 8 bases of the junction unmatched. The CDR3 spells CASSHGGGRSTDTQYF. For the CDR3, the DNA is TGTGCCAGCAGCCACGGCGGGGGACGGAGCACAGATACGCAGTATTTT.

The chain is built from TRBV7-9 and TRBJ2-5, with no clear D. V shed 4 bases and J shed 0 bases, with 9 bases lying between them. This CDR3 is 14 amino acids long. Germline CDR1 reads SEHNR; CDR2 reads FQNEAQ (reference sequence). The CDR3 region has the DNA TGTGCCAGCAGCTCTTATACAAACCAAGAGACCCAGTACTTC. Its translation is CASSSYTNQETQYF. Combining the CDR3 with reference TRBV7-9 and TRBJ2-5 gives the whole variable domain DTGVSQNPRHKITKRGQNVTFRCDPISEHNRLYWYRQTLGQGPEFLTYFQNEAQLEKSRLLSDRFSAERPKGSFSTLEIQRTEQGDSAMYLCASSSYTNQETQYFGPGTRLLVL.

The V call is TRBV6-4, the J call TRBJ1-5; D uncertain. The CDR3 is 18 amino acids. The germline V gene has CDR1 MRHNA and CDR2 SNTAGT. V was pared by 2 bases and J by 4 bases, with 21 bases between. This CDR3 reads CASSDPPVPAGRNQPQHF. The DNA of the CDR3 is TGTGCCAGCAGTGACCCTCCAGTTCCGGCAGGAAGAAATCAGCCCCAGCATTTT.

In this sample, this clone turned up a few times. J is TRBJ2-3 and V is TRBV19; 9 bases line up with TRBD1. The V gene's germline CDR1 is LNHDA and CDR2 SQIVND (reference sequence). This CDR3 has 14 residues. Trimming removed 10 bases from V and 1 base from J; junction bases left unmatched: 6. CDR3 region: CAISRTGGTDTQYF. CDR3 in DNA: TGTGCCATTTCTCGGACAGGGGGCACAGATACGCAGTATTTT.

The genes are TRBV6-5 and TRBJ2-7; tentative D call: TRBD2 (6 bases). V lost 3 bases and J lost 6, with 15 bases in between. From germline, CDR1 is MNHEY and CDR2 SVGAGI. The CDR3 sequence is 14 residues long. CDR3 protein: CASSYGTSGSEQYF. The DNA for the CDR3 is TGTGCCAGCAGTTATGGGACTTCAGGTTCCGAGCAGTACTTC.

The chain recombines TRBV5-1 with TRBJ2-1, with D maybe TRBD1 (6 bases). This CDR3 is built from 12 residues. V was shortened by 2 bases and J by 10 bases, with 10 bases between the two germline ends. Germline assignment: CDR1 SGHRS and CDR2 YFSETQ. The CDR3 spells CASSFPGTEQFF. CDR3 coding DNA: TGCGCCAGCAGCTTTCCCGGGACAGAGCAGTTCTTC.

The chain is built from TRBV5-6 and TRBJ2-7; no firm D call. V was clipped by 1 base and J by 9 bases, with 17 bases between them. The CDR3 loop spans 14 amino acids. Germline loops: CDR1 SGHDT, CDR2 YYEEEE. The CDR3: CASSLLMGQLGQYF. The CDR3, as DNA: TGTGCCAGCAGCTTGTTAATGGGCCAGCTCGGGCAGTACTTC.

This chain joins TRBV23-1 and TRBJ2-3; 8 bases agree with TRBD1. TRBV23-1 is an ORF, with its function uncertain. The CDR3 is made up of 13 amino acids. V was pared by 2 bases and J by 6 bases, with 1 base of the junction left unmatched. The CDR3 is CASSQRTGDTQYF. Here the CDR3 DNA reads TGCGCCAGCAGTCAACGGACAGGGGATACGCAGTATTTT.

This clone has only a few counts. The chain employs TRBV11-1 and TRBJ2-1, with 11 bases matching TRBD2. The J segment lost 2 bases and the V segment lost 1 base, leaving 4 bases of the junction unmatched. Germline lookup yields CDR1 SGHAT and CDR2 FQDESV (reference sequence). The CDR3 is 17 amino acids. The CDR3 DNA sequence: TGTGCCAGCAGCTTAGGATGGACTAGCGGGCCCTACAATGAGCAGTTCTTC. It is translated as CASSLGWTSGPYNEQFF.

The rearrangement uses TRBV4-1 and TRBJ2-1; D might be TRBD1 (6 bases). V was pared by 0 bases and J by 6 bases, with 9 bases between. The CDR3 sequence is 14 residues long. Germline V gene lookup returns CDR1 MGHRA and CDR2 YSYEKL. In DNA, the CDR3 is TGCGCCAGCAGCCAAGAAGGGGGTCTCAATGAGCAGTTCTTC. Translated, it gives CASSQEGGLNEQFF.

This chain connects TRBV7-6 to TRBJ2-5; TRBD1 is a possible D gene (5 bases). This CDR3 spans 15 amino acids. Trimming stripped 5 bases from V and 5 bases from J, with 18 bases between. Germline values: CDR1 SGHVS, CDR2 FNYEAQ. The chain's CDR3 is CASSLSMGPEETQYF. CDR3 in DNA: TGTGCCAGCAGCCTGTCGATGGGGCCCGAGGAGACCCAGTACTTC.

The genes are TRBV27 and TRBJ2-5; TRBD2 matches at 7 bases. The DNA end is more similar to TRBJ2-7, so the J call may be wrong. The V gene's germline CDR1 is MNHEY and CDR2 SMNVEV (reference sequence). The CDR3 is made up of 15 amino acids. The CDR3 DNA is TGTGCCAGCAGTCTTGGGGGGGGGTGGTCCTACGAGCAGTACTTC. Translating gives CASSLGGGWSYEQYF.

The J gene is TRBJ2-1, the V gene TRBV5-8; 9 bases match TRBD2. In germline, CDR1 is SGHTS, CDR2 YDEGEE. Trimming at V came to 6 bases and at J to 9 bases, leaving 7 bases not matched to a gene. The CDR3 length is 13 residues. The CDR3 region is CASNILAGTEQFF. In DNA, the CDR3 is TGTGCCAGCAACATCCTAGCGGGAACTGAGCAGTTCTTC.

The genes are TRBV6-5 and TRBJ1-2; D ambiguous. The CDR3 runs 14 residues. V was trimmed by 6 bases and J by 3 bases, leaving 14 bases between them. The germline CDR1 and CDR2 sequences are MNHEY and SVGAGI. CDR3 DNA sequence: TGTGCCAGCAGCCCCGGTGGGCAGGACTATGGCTACACCTTC. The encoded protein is CASSPGGQDYGYTF.

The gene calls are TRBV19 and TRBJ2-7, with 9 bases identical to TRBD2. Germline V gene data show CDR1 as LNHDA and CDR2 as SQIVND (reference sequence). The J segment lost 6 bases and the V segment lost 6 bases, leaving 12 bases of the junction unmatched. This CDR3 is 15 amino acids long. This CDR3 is CASRLAGNGKGEQYF. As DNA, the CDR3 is TGTGCCAGTAGGCTAGCGGGAAATGGGAAGGGCGAGCAGTACTTC.

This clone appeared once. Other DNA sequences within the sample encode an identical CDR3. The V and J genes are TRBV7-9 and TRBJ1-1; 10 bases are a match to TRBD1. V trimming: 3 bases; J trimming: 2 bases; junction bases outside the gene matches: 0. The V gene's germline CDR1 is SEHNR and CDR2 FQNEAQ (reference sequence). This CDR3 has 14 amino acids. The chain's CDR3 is CASSLTGGNTEAFF. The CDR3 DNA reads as TGTGCCAGCAGCTTGACAGGGGGCAACACTGAAGCTTTCTTT.

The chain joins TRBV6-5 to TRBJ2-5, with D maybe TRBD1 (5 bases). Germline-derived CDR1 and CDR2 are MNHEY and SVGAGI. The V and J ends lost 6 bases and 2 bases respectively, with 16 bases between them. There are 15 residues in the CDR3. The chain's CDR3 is CASRKDVDRQETQYF. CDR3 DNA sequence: TGTGCCAGCAGGAAAGATGTCGACAGACAAGAGACCCAGTACTTC.

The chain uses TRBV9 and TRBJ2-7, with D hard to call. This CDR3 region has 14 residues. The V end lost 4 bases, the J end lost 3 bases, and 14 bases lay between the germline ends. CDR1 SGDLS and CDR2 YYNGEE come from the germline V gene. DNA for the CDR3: TGTGCCAGCAGCCCGAGGAGCCTTATCTACGAGCAGTACTTC. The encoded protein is CASSPRSLIYEQYF.

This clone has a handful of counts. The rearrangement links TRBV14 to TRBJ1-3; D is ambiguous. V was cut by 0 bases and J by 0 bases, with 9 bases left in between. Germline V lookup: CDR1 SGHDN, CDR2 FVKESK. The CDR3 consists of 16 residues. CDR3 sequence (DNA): TGTGCCAGCAGCCAAGATCTAATAGCCTCTGGAAACACCATATATTTT. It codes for CASSQDLIASGNTIYF.

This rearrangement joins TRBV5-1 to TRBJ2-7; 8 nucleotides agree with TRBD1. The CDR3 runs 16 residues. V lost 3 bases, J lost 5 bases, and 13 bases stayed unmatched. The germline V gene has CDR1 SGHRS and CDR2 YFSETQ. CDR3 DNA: TGCGCCAGCAGCTGGAGGAGGCAGGGGGCTAGGGACGAGCAGTACTTC. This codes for CASSWRRQGARDEQYF.

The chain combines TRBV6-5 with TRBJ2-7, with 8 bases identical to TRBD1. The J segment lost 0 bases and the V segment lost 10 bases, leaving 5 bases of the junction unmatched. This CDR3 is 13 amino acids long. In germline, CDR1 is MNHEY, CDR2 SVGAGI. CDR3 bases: TGTGCCACCCGGACAGGGCGCTCCTACGAGCAGTACTTC. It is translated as CATRTGRSYEQYF.

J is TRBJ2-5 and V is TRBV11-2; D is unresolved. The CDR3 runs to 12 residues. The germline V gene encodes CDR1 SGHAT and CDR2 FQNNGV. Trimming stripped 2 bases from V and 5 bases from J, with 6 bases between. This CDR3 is CASSLNGETQYF. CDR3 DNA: TGTGCCAGCAGCTTAAACGGGGAGACCCAGTACTTC.

CDR3 residues: CASSTTGTVRSFF. The CDR3 nucleotides are TGTGCCAGTAGTACCACCGGGACAGTTCGGTCTTTCTTT. The genes are TRBV19 and TRBJ1-1, with 7 bases identical to TRBD1. The CDR3 loop spans 13 amino acids. With V trimmed by 4 bases and J by 12 bases, 11 bases remained unmatched. CDR1 LNHDA and CDR2 SQIVND come from the germline V gene (reference sequence).

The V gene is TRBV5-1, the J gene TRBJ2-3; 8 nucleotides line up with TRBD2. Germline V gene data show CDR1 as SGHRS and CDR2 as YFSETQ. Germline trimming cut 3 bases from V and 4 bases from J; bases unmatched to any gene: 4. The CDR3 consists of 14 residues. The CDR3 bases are TGCGCCAGCAGCTCGACTAGCGACTCAGATACGCAGTATTTT. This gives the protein CASSSTSDSDTQYF.

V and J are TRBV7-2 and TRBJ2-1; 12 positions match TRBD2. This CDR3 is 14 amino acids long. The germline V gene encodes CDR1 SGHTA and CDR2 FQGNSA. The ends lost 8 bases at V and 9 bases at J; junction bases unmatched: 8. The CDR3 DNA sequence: TGTGCCAGCTCGAACCAGGGACTAGCGGGTGAGCAGTTCTTC. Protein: CASSNQGLAGEQFF.

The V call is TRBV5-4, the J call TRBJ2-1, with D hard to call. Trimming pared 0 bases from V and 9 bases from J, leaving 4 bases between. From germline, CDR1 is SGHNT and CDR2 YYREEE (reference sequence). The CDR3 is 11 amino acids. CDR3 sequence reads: CASSLALEQFF. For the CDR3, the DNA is TGTGCCAGCAGCTTGGCCCTTGAGCAGTTCTTC.

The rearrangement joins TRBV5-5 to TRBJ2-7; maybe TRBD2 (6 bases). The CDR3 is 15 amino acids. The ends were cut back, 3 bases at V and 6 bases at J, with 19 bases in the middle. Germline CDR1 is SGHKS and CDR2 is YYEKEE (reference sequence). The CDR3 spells CASSSEAGRFLEQYF. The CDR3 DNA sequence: TGTGCCAGCAGCTCTGAGGCGGGGCGCTTCCTCGAGCAGTACTTC. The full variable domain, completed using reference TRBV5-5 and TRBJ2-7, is DAGVTQSPTHLIKTRGQQVTLRCSPISGHKSVSWYQQVLGQGPQFIFQYYEKEERGRGNFPDRFSARQFPNYSSELNVNALLLGDSALYLCASSSEAGRFLEQYFGPGTRLTVT.

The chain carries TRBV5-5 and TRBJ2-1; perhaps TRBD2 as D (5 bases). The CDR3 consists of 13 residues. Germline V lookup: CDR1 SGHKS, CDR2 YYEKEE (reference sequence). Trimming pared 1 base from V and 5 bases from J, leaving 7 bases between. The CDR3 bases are TGTGCCAGCAGCTTGCTAGCTAACAATGAGCAGTTCTTC. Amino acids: CASSLLANNEQFF.